The 18 T cell receptor beta chains below were found in one sample sequenced in a study of cytomegalovirus exposure and HLA in healthy donors. The PCR made use of 60 Vbeta and 13 Jbeta primers. Clones were sequenced by immunoSEQ multiplex PCR, and TCRdb holds only the in-frame ones, with some missing. The profile shows roughly 150,000 clones, approximately 80% of them singletons. Sequenced input: PBMCs. These receptors came from a middle-aged woman in good health and CMV-seronegative.

A few counts support this clone. The chain employs TRBV2 and TRBJ2-3, with D hard to call. The CDR3 is made up of 15 amino acids. Germline V gene lookup returns CDR1 SNHLY and CDR2 FYNNEI. V lost 3 bases, J lost 0 bases, and 10 bases lay in between. This chain's CDR3 is CASSDRVRSTDTQYF. In DNA, the CDR3 is TGTGCCAGCAGTGATCGGGTCAGAAGCACAGATACGCAGTATTTT.

The DNA of the CDR3 is TGTGCCAGCAGCCCCGCAGGATTCCAAGAGACCCAGTACTTC. Translated, it gives CASSPAGFQETQYF. J is TRBJ2-5 and V is TRBV7-9; D gene ambiguous. The length of the CDR3 is 14 residues. V was pared by 5 bases and J by 1 base, with 11 bases between. From germline, CDR1 is SEHNR and CDR2 FQNEAQ (reference sequence).

This chain links TRBV11-1 with TRBJ2-7; perhaps TRBD1 as D (5 bases). CDR1 and CDR2 from the germline V gene are SGHAT and FQDESV (reference sequence). Deletions cut 3 bases from V and 2 bases from J, with 8 bases between. The CDR3 has 13 amino acids. The CDR3: CASSFDSAYEQYF. The CDR3 DNA sequence: TGTGCCAGCAGCTTTGACAGTGCCTACGAGCAGTACTTC.

V and J are TRBV4-3 and TRBJ2-3; TRBD2 matches at 15 bases. Germline CDR1 reads LGHNA; CDR2 reads YSLEER. Trimming cost V 4 bases and J 3 bases; bases outside gene matches: 2. This CDR3 is 16 amino acids long. The CDR3 DNA follows: TGCGCCAGCAGCCGGACTAGCGGGGGGGCAACAGATACGCAGTATTTT. Amino acid sequence: CASSRTSGGATDTQYF.

The chain carries TRBV11-3 and TRBJ2-7; maybe TRBD2 (5 bases). The CDR3 sequence is 14 residues long. The ends were cut back, 1 base at V and 3 bases at J, with 10 bases in the middle. CDR1 SGHNT and CDR2 YENEEA come from the germline V gene. The CDR3 sequence: CASSLGGQHYEQYF. CDR3 in DNA: TGTGCCAGCAGCTTAGGAGGGCAGCACTACGAGCAGTACTTC.

The chain carries TRBV6-6 and TRBJ1-4; D not certain. The V gene lost 6 bases and the J gene lost 5 bases, with 10 bases spanning the gap. This CDR3 comprises 13 residues. Looked up from germline, CDR1 is MNHNY and CDR2 is SVGAGI (reference sequence). The CDR3 DNA reads TGTGCCAGCAGAAGTACGGGAAATGAAAAACTGTTTTTT. Residues: CASRSTGNEKLFF.

The chain joins TRBV12-5 to TRBJ2-2, with 12 nucleotides matching TRBD2. The CDR3 is 17 amino acids. After removal of 2 bases from V and 4 bases from J, the junction contained 5 bases not matched to a gene. Germline V gives CDR1 LGHNT, CDR2 FRNRAP. CDR3 coding DNA: TGTGCTAGTGGTTTGCCTCTAGCGGGGGGGCCCACCGGGGAGCTGTTTTTT. This translates into CASGLPLAGGPTGELFF. The full variable domain, its missing parts supplied by reference TRBV12-5 and TRBJ2-2, is DARVTQTPRHKVTEMGQEVTMRCQPILGHNTVFWYRQTMMQGLELLAYFRNRAPLDDSGMPKDRFSAEMPDATLATLKIQPSEPRDSAVYFCASGLPLAGGPTGELFFGEGSRLTVL.

There are a few counts of this clone. The rearrangement uses TRBV6-7 and TRBJ2-3; TRBD2 aligns across 9 bases. TRBV6-7 is annotated as an ORF whose role is uncertain. The J segment lost 7 bases and the V segment lost 2 bases, leaving 7 bases of the junction unmatched. This CDR3 has 15 amino acids. CDR3 DNA: TGTGCCAGCAGTTACGGAGCGGGGGGCACGCATACGCAGTATTTT. Residues: CASSYGAGGTHTQYF.

Only one count was recorded for this clone. The CDR3: CAVRTGTENSPLHF. As DNA, the CDR3 is TGCGCCGTTCGTACCGGGACAGAAAATTCACCCCTCCACTTT. The gene calls are TRBV10-2 and TRBJ1-6; TRBD1 matches at 7 bases. Germline CDR1 is WSHSY and CDR2 is SAAADI. V gave up 11 bases and J gave up 7 bases; unmatched junction bases: 11. The CDR3 is made up of 14 amino acids.

Details on this clone: This CDR3 is also generated by other DNA sequences in the sample. The genes are TRBV5-1 and TRBJ2-5; perhaps TRBD1 as D (5 bases). The CDR3 consists of 12 residues. The V gene's germline CDR1 is SGHRS and CDR2 YFSETQ. Trimming stripped 3 bases from V and 5 bases from J, with 8 bases between. Here the CDR3 DNA reads TGCGCCAGCAGCTCGGACAAGGAGACCCAGTACTTC. Protein sequence: CASSSDKETQYF.

V gene TRBV19 combines with J gene TRBJ1-2; D is uncertain. The CDR3 is 15 residues long. Germline CDR1 reads LNHDA; CDR2 reads SQIVND (reference sequence). Trimming shortened V by 2 bases and J by 1 base, and 11 bases separated the two germline ends. In nucleotides, the CDR3 is TGTGCCAGTAGTATAAACAGCTACCTTAACTATGGCTACACCTTC. Encoded protein: CASSINSYLNYGYTF.

The chain employs TRBV7-8 and TRBJ2-1, with D possibly matching TRBD1 (5 bases). This CDR3 spans 16 amino acids. V was pared by 1 base and J by 0 bases, with 10 bases between. Germline CDR1 is SGHVS and CDR2 is FQNEAQ. The CDR3 bases are TGTGCCAGCAGCTTAGGAAGGGGCAGCTCCTACAATGAGCAGTTCTTC. It codes for CASSLGRGSSYNEQFF.

The rearrangement uses TRBV28 and TRBJ1-2; D is perhaps TRBD1 (6 bases). Germline lookup yields CDR1 MDHEN and CDR2 SYDVKM. This CDR3 contains 14 residues. V was shortened by 10 bases and J by 6 bases, with 21 bases between the two germline ends. The CDR3 spells CATSLTGRLHGYTF. The CDR3 region has the DNA TGTGCCACCTCACTAACAGGGCGACTCCATGGCTACACCTTC.

The chain is built from TRBV6-5 and TRBJ2-7; no definite D call. Germline values: CDR1 MNHEY, CDR2 SVGAGI. The V gene lost 4 bases and the J gene lost 5 bases, with 9 bases spanning the gap. CDR3 length: 12 residues. DNA for the CDR3: TGTGCCAGCAGTTCAGGTTCCCACGAGCAGTACTTC. The encoded protein is CASSSGSHEQYF.

This rearrangement joins TRBV4-1 to TRBJ2-1; the D is unclear. V was pared by 4 bases and J by 12 bases, with 10 bases between. The CDR3 runs to 11 residues. Germline assignment: CDR1 MGHRA and CDR2 YSYEKL. CDR3 sequence (DNA): TGCGCCAGCAGCCCTGGGTCAGGGCAGTTCTTC. As protein: CASSPGSGQFF.

The V and J genes are TRBV15 and TRBJ2-7; 8 nucleotides match TRBD2. The CDR3 runs 15 residues. The V gene end was trimmed by 9 bases and the J gene end by 2 bases; junction bases not matched to a gene: 12. Germline loops: CDR1 LNHNV, CDR2 YYDKDF (reference sequence). DNA for the CDR3: TGTGCCACAAGCCCCCGCAGCGGGGGACCCTACGAGCAGTACTTC. Translated: CATSPRSGGPYEQYF.

The chain uses TRBV11-3 and TRBJ1-1; the D is unclear. CDR1 and CDR2 from the germline V gene are SGHNT and YENEEA. Trimming left V 2 bases short and J 6 bases short, with 10 bases between. This CDR3 is 13 amino acids long. The CDR3 nucleotides read TGTGCCAGCAGCTTAAACTGGGAGGCTGAAGCTTTCTTT. Translation gives CASSLNWEAEAFF.

This clone was seen a single time. The chain carries TRBV9 and TRBJ2-1; TRBD2 aligns across 7 bases. Unmatched junction bases numbered 6, after V lost 0 bases and J lost 0 bases. CDR1 is SGDLS, CDR2 YYNGEE, per germline. The CDR3 length is 17 residues. Here the CDR3 reads CASSVVGASGSYNEQFF. Here the CDR3 DNA reads TGTGCCAGCAGCGTAGTGGGTGCTAGCGGCTCCTACAATGAGCAGTTCTTC.